The 21 T cell receptor beta chains reported below all come from one sample, sequenced in a study of blood T cell repertoires in COVID-19. The method was immunoSEQ multiplex PCR; TCRdb's version includes in-frame clones alone and lacks a portion of them. The table has about 74,000 clones, 80% to 90% seen once. The specimen sequenced was peripheral blood. Receptor source: a woman aged 80 or older with acute or convalescent COVID-19.

J is TRBJ2-7 and V is TRBV6-5; 7 nucleotides line up with TRBD1. Trimming took 6 bases from V and 4 from J; bases not matched to a gene: 9. The CDR3 is made up of 14 amino acids. Germline CDR1 and CDR2: MNHEY and SVGAGI. Here the CDR3 reads CASSRRDREYEQYF. The CDR3 nucleotides read TGTGCCAGCAGCCGCCGGGACAGAGAGTACGAGCAGTACTTC.

A single count supports this clone. V is TRBV30 and J is TRBJ2-3; the match to TRBD2 covers 10 bases. The ends lost 0 bases at V and 6 bases at J; junction bases unmatched: 6. Per germline, CDR1 GTSNPN and CDR2 SVGIG (reference sequence). The CDR3 extends over 15 amino acids. CDR3 in DNA: TGTGCCTGGAGTGTAGGTAGCGGGGGGATGGATACGCAGTATTTT. It specifies CAWSVGSGGMDTQYF.

The chain links TRBV11-3 to TRBJ1-3; D remains unclear. CDR3 length: 15 residues. Looked up from germline, CDR1 is SGHNT and CDR2 is YENEEA. V was clipped by 6 bases and J by 0 bases, with 12 bases between them. The DNA of the CDR3 is TGTGCCAGCAGACCCTCTAACCTCTCTGGAAACACCATATATTTT. It yields the protein CASRPSNLSGNTIYF. The full variable domain, with the rest looked up from reference TRBV11-3 and TRBJ1-3, is EAGVVQSPRYKIIEKKQPVAFWCNPISGHNTLYWYLQNLGQGPELLIRYENEEAVDDSQLPKDRFSAERLKGVDSTLKIQPAELGDSAVYLCASRPSNLSGNTIYFGEGSWLTVV.

The chain couples TRBV5-6 to TRBJ2-1; D is perhaps TRBD1 (6 bases). CDR1 SGHDT and CDR2 YYEEEE come from the germline V gene. The CDR3 loop spans 16 amino acids. With 0 bases removed from V and 3 bases from J, the gap between germline ends came to 13 bases. CDR3 in amino acids: CASSLEGVGHYNEQFF. The CDR3 DNA is TGTGCCAGCAGCTTGGAGGGGGTGGGGCACTACAATGAGCAGTTCTTC. Based on the CDR3 plus reference TRBV5-6 and TRBJ2-1, the full variable domain is DAGVTQSPTHLIKTRGQQVTLRCSPKSGHDTVSWYQQALGQGPQFIFQYYEEEERQRGNFPDRFSGHQFPNYSSELNVNALLLGDSALYLCASSLEGVGHYNEQFFGPGTRLTVL.

The V gene is TRBV3-1 (or the pseudogene TRBV3-2), the J gene TRBJ1-6; D call uncertain. Trimming took 0 bases from V and 7 from J, leaving 16 bases between them. The CDR3 contains 17 residues. CDR1 and CDR2 from the germline V gene are LGHDT and YNNKEL (reference sequence). DNA of the CDR3: TGTGCCAGCAGCCAAGATTTATGGGGAGGCCCAAATTCACCCCTCCACTTT. This sequence encodes CASSQDLWGGPNSPLHF.

This rearrangement joins TRBV4-2 to TRBJ2-5; 14 nucleotides agree with TRBD2. The length of the CDR3 is 15 residues. The V gene's germline CDR1 is LGHNA and CDR2 YNFKEQ. V dropped 5 bases and J dropped 5; count of bases not matched to a gene: 4. The CDR3: CASSSTSGGAETQYF. The CDR3 nucleotides are TGTGCCAGCAGCTCGACTAGCGGGGGGGCTGAGACCCAGTACTTC.

The gene calls are TRBV5-8 and TRBJ2-1; D is ambiguous. Between the trimmed V and J ends, which lost 2 bases and 8 bases, there was a span of 17 bases. Germline V gives CDR1 SGHTS, CDR2 YDEGEE. This CDR3 has 15 amino acids. The CDR3 DNA reads as TGTGCCAGCAGCTTTGGTCTGTTCAGGTTCGATGAGCAGTTCTTC. Residues: CASSFGLFRFDEQFF.

This clone turned up a few times. The chain employs TRBV30 and TRBJ2-7; TRBD2 matches at 10 bases. V was clipped by 0 bases and J by 5 bases; unmatched bases: 13. The CDR3 runs 17 residues. The germline gives CDR1 GTSNPN, CDR2 SVGIG (reference sequence). The CDR3 sequence is CAWSVRLAGAFRNEQYF. Written as DNA, the CDR3 is TGTGCCTGGAGTGTACGGCTAGCGGGGGCCTTTAGGAACGAGCAGTACTTC.

A remark on this clone: A read error may produce the germline difference seen at one junction end. This sequence joins TRBV7-7 and TRBJ2-5, with 10 bases aligning to TRBD2. The V gene's germline CDR1 is SSHAT and CDR2 FNYEAQ (reference sequence). The CDR3 is 15 residues long. The CDR3 here is CASSLGTSDQETQYF. The CDR3 DNA reads as TGTGCTAGCAGCTTGGGGACTAGCGACCAAGAGACCCAGTACTTC.

V and J are TRBV7-3 and TRBJ2-4, with 8 bases fitting TRBD2. Germline CDR1 SGHTA, CDR2 FQGTGA. This CDR3 comprises 13 residues. The ends lost 0 bases at V and 13 bases at J; junction bases unmatched: 5. The CDR3 region is CASSLTSGDIQYF. CDR3 in DNA: TGTGCCAGCAGCTTAACTAGCGGGGATATACAGTACTTC.

The CDR3 DNA sequence: TGTGCCAGCAGCCAACAGGGATTCCCCCAAGAGACCCAGTACTTC. Encoded protein: CASSQQGFPQETQYF. The chain couples TRBV3-1 (or the pseudogene TRBV3-2) to TRBJ2-5; D may be TRBD1 (5 bases). Germline V CDR1 and CDR2: LGHDT, YNNKEL (reference sequence). The CDR3 runs to 15 residues. Between the trimmed V and J ends, which lost 2 bases and 1 base, there was a span of 11 bases.

V gene TRBV9 combines with J gene TRBJ1-1; possibly TRBD1 for D (5 bases). This CDR3 comprises 16 residues. CDR1 is SGDLS, CDR2 YYNGEE, per germline. Trimming took 0 bases from V and 6 from J, leaving 18 bases between them. The CDR3 coding sequence is TGTGCCAGCAGCGTAGCCCCACTCGACAGAAGCCCTGAAGCTTTCTTT. This codes for CASSVAPLDRSPEAFF.

This clone was detected only a few times. The chain links TRBV5-4 to TRBJ2-7; possible D gene TRBD1, 6 bases. Germline V CDR1 and CDR2: SGHNT, YYREEE (reference sequence). V was shortened by 6 bases and J by 5 bases, with 15 bases between the two germline ends. CDR3 length equals 13 residues. CDR3 sequence: CASKFYKGDEQYF. For the CDR3, the DNA is TGTGCCAGCAAATTTTATAAGGGGGACGAGCAGTACTTC.

The rearrangement links TRBV5-1 to TRBJ2-3; D gene uncertain. Trimming removed 4 bases at V and 10 bases at J, with 13 bases between. Per the germline V gene, CDR1 is SGHRS and CDR2 is YFSETQ. CDR3 length: 12 amino acids. CDR3 DNA sequence: TGCGCCAGCAGCGACCCGGTAGCAGCGCAGTATTTT. Translation: CASSDPVAAQYF. The entire variable domain, with the rest obtained from reference TRBV5-1 and TRBJ2-3, is as follows: KAGVTQTPRYLIKTRGQQVTLSCSPISGHRSVSWYQQTPGQGLQFLFEYFSETQRNKGNFPGRFSGRQFSNSRSEMNVSTLELGDSALYLCASSDPVAAQYFGPGTRLTVL.

V is TRBV9 and J is TRBJ2-5; the match to TRBD2 covers 7 bases. V lost 4 bases and J lost 5; bases outside the gene matches: 17. CDR1 and CDR2 from the germline V gene are SGDLS and YYNGEE. The CDR3 is 17 amino acids. For the CDR3, the DNA is TGTGCCAGCAGCCCAACTCCGAACGGGGGGATGGGGGAGACCCAGTACTTC. Translated: CASSPTPNGGMGETQYF.

The chain has TRBV6-6 and TRBJ2-7; tentatively, D is TRBD1 (6 bases). Germline values: CDR1 MNHNY, CDR2 SVGAGI (reference sequence). The CDR3 loop spans 16 amino acids. V gave up 6 bases and J gave up 3 bases, with 21 bases separating them. The CDR3 sequence: CASSSTTGTRNYEQYF. In DNA, the CDR3 is TGTGCCAGCAGCTCCACCACCGGGACAAGAAACTACGAGCAGTACTTC.

In this sample, this clone turned up once. This chain uses TRBV3-1 (or the pseudogene TRBV3-2) with TRBJ1-3, with D perhaps matching TRBD1 (5 bases). Per the germline V gene, CDR1 is LGHDT and CDR2 is YNNKEL (reference sequence). The V end was cut by 1 base, the J end by 7 bases, with 11 bases between. The CDR3 loop spans 14 amino acids. In DNA, the CDR3 is TGTGCCAGCAGCCAAGTCCAGGGTTGGAACACCATATATTTT. Translation: CASSQVQGWNTIYF.

This chain uses TRBV5-1 with TRBJ2-1; 10 nucleotides match TRBD2. Germline V lookup: CDR1 SGHRS, CDR2 YFSETQ. V lost 3 bases to trimming and J lost 4 bases; unmatched junction nucleotides: 7. This CDR3 has 16 residues. As DNA, the CDR3 is TGCGCCAGCAGCTCCTTAGCGGGGGGAAATTACAATGAGCAGTTCTTC. Translating it yields CASSSLAGGNYNEQFF.

The V call is TRBV5-1, the J call TRBJ2-7, with 7 bases matching TRBD1. The CDR3 spans 15 residues. The J segment lost 2 bases and the V segment lost 0 bases, leaving 5 bases of the junction unmatched. The V gene's germline CDR1 is SGHRS and CDR2 YFSETQ. CDR3 amino acids: CASSLDGTATYEQYF. The DNA for the CDR3 is TGCGCCAGCAGCTTGGATGGGACAGCTACCTACGAGCAGTACTTC.

The chain joins TRBV3-1 (or the pseudogene TRBV3-2) to TRBJ1-1, with 8 positions matching TRBD1. Looked up from germline, CDR1 is LGHDT and CDR2 is YNNKEL (reference sequence). The V gene end was trimmed by 4 bases and the J gene end by 3 bases; junction bases not matched to a gene: 10. The CDR3 runs 16 residues. CDR3 sequence reads: CASSRTGFYGDTEAFF. In nucleotides, the CDR3 is TGTGCCAGCAGCCGGACAGGGTTTTATGGCGACACTGAAGCTTTCTTT.

The chain has TRBV2 and TRBJ1-6, with a possible D match to TRBD1 (6 bases). The CDR3 has 15 amino acids. Germline CDR1 is SNHLY and CDR2 is FYNNEI. V was pared by 6 bases and J by 10 bases, with 19 bases between. This chain's CDR3 is CASRSGQFEGSPLHF. The DNA of the CDR3 is TGTGCCAGCAGGTCCGGACAGTTCGAGGGATCACCCCTCCACTTT. The full variable domain, rest sourced from reference TRBV2 and TRBJ1-6, is EPEVTQTPSHQVTQMGQEVILRCVPISNHLYFYWYRQILGQKVEFLVSFYNNEISEKSEIFDDQFSVERPDGSNFTLKIRSTKLEDSAMYFCASRSGQFEGSPLHFGNGTRLTVT.